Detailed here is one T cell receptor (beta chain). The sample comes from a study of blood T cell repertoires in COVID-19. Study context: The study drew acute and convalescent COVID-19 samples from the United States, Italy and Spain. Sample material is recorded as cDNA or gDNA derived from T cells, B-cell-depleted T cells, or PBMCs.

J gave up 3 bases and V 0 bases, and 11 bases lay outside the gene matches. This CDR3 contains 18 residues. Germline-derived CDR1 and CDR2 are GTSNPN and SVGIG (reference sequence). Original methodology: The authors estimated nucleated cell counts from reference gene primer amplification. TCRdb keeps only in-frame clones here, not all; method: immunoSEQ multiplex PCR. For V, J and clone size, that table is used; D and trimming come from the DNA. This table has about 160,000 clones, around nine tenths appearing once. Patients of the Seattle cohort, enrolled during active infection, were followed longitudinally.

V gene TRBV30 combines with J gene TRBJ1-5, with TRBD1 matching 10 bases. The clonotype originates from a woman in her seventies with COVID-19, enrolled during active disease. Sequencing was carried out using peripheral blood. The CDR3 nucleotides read TGTGCCTGGAGTGTTAATATGGCCGACAGGGGGCACAATCAGCCCCAGCATTTT. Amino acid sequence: CAWSVNMADRGHNQPQHF.